The source of this T cell receptor (beta chain) is a study of blood T cell repertoires in COVID-19. Across the study: The origin of the acute and convalescent COVID-19 samples was the United States, Italy and Spain.

Assay used: immunoSEQ multiplex PCR; TCRdb lists only in-frame clones, some missing. In the table there are about 140,000 clones, 65% to 90% of which are singletons. The specimen sequenced was peripheral blood. This TCR was recovered from a man in his fifties with acute or convalescent COVID-19.

CDR3 region: CASGDRGRLYEQYF. The CDR3 DNA sequence: TGTGCCAGCGGGGACAGGGGGCGCTTATACGAGCAGTACTTC. The chain combines TRBV2 with TRBJ2-7, with TRBD1 identical over 12 bases. Trimming cost V 8 bases and J 4 bases; bases outside gene matches: 6. The CDR3 contains 14 residues. CDR1 is SNHLY, CDR2 FYNNEI, per germline.